Following are 25 T cell receptor beta chains from one sample sequenced in a study of shared clonotypes between healthy human individuals. Generated by immunoSEQ multiplex PCR, the TCRdb table keeps only in-frame clones and is missing some. The profile shows more than 850,000 clones, around 78% of them singletons. Sample: memory CD4+ T cells from PBMCs. The sample's subset: CD45RA-negative fraction. The receptors were gathered from a man aged 18 to 29 in good health. Some clones in this sample may be carry-over from other donors' samples.

This clone was counted between two and nine times. V gene TRBV30 combines with J gene TRBJ1-4; D ambiguous. The V and J ends lost 6 bases and 7 bases respectively, with 12 bases between them. The germline V gene has CDR1 GTSNPN and CDR2 SVGIG (reference sequence). This CDR3 is 12 amino acids long. The DNA for the CDR3 is TGTGCCTGCCGACGAGGGCCTGAAAAACTGTTTTTT. Protein: CACRRGPEKLFF.

This rearrangement joins TRBV4-2 to TRBJ2-5, with 8 bases fitting TRBD2. The V and J ends lost 1 base and 4 bases, in that order; junction bases with no gene match: 8. This CDR3 contains 16 residues. CDR1 and CDR2 (germline): LGHNA, YNFKEQ. The CDR3 nucleotides are TGTGCCAGCAGCCAAGTAATAGCGGGGCAGGGAGAGACCCAGTACTTC. Its translation is CASSQVIAGQGETQYF.

This clone showed up just a few times. The CDR3 region is CASSPRQKSYNEQFF. The CDR3 nucleotides are TGTGCCAGCAGTCCTAGACAGAAGTCCTACAATGAGCAGTTCTTC. The chain carries TRBV13 and TRBJ2-1; D perhaps matches TRBD1 (5 bases). CDR3 size: 15 residues. Germline loops: CDR1 PRHDT, CDR2 FYEKMQ (reference sequence). V was clipped by 6 bases and J by 1 base, with 13 bases between them.

The chain is built from TRBV28 and TRBJ1-6; D gene uncertain. V lost 7 bases and J 8 bases, leaving 15 bases between the germline ends. CDR3 length: 14 residues. Per the germline V gene, CDR1 is MDHEN and CDR2 is SYDVKM. CDR3 in DNA: TGTGCCAGCACCCCGCGGAGTTATTATTCACCCCTCCACTTT. This gives the protein CASTPRSYYSPLHF.

The gene calls are TRBV9 and TRBJ2-3; a possible D gene is TRBD2 (6 bases). The V and J ends lost 0 bases and 5 bases respectively, with 16 bases between them. This CDR3 has 16 residues. Germline loops: CDR1 SGDLS, CDR2 YYNGEE. The CDR3 protein is CASSVGREPRRDTQYF. The CDR3 DNA sequence: TGTGCCAGCAGCGTAGGTCGGGAGCCCCGGCGAGATACGCAGTATTTT. The whole variable domain, filled in from reference TRBV9 and TRBJ2-3, reads DSGVTQTPKHLITATGQRVTLRCSPRSGDLSVYWYQQSLDQGLQFLIQYYNGEERAKGNILERFSAQQFPDLHSELNLSSLELGDSALYFCASSVGREPRRDTQYFGPGTRLTVL.

This chain joins TRBV7-2 and TRBJ2-5; D gene uncertain. The V end was cut by 3 bases, the J end by 6 bases, with 8 bases between. The CDR3 contains 12 residues. The germline gives CDR1 SGHTA, CDR2 FQGNSA. Here the CDR3 DNA reads TGTGCCAGCAGCTTTGGTTTCCAGACCCAGTACTTC. It translates to CASSFGFQTQYF.

The genes are TRBV30 and TRBJ1-3; D perhaps matches TRBD1 (5 bases). Germline V CDR1 and CDR2: GTSNPN, SVGIG (reference sequence). With 3 bases removed from V and 4 bases from J, the gap between germline ends came to 13 bases. The CDR3 consists of 14 residues. The CDR3 DNA follows: TGTGCCTGGAGGGGCACAGGTACGGGAAACACCATATATTTT. Its protein product is CAWRGTGTGNTIYF.

This clone was seen just once. The chain joins TRBV10-3 to TRBJ1-5; D might be TRBD1 (5 bases). The germline gives CDR1 ENHRY, CDR2 SYGVKD. V gave up 4 bases and J gave up 3 bases, with 10 bases separating them. There are 14 residues in the CDR3. The DNA of the CDR3 is TGTGCCATCAGTGCTCAGGGTCACAATCAGCCCCAGCATTTT. This encodes CAISAQGHNQPQHF.

This clone appeared once. The chain has TRBV5-4 and TRBJ2-5, with D perhaps TRBD1 (6 bases). V was trimmed by 4 bases and J by 5 bases, leaving 9 bases between them. Per the germline V gene, CDR1 is SGHNT and CDR2 is YYREEE (reference sequence). There are 12 residues in the CDR3. The chain's CDR3 is CASSPRGETQYF. The CDR3 DNA follows: TGTGCCAGCAGCCCGAGGGGGGAGACCCAGTACTTC.

This clone was detected only a few times. Distinct nucleotide sequences in the sample also encode this CDR3. The chain links TRBV18 to TRBJ1-5; maybe TRBD1 (6 bases). V was shortened by 6 bases and J by 4 bases, with 7 bases between the two germline ends. The CDR3 loop spans 12 amino acids. Germline assignment: CDR1 KGHSH and CDR2 LQKENI. CDR3 in amino acids: CASSDSNQPQHF. Here the CDR3 DNA reads TGTGCCAGCTCGGACAGTAATCAGCCCCAGCATTTT.

In this sample, this clone turned up once. The chain is built from TRBV27 and TRBJ2-1, with 8 bases fitting TRBD1. This CDR3 spans 14 amino acids. Germline loops: CDR1 MNHEY, CDR2 SMNVEV (reference sequence). The V gene end was trimmed by 2 bases and the J gene end by 13 bases; junction bases not matched to a gene: 10. The chain's CDR3 is CASSLKVNRGFQFF. CDR3 DNA: TGTGCCAGCAGTTTAAAGGTGAACAGGGGGTTCCAGTTCTTC.

The gene calls are TRBV15 and TRBJ2-1; D is tentatively TRBD1 or TRBD2 (6 bases each). Trimming shortened V by 2 bases and J by 3 bases, and 17 bases separated the two germline ends. CDR3 length equals 17 residues. Germline assignment: CDR1 LNHNV and CDR2 YYDKDF (reference sequence). CDR3 loop: CATSRKRGTSDYNEQFF. In DNA form, the CDR3 reads TGTGCCACCAGCAGAAAGAGGGGGACTTCCGACTACAATGAGCAGTTCTTC.

This chain links TRBV28 with TRBJ2-4, with 9 bases fitting TRBD1. This CDR3 is built from 15 residues. V was pared by 6 bases and J by 0 bases, with 3 bases of the junction left unmatched. Per germline, CDR1 MDHEN and CDR2 SYDVKM. CDR3 DNA: TGTGCCAGCAGGGGGACAGGGTTAGCCAAAAACATTCAGTACTTC. Protein sequence: CASRGTGLAKNIQYF.

The chain links TRBV9 to TRBJ2-1; D gene ambiguous. The CDR3 is 14 amino acids. The V and J ends lost 4 bases and 4 bases respectively, with 12 bases between them. Germline CDR1 reads SGDLS; CDR2 reads YYNGEE. This CDR3 reads CASSLRLTYNEQFF. The CDR3 region has the DNA TGTGCCAGCAGCTTAAGACTCACGTACAATGAGCAGTTCTTC.

V gene TRBV18 combines with J gene TRBJ2-5, with TRBD1 as a possible D gene (6 bases). Trimming cost V 8 bases and J 2 bases, with 15 bases left between them. The germline V gene has CDR1 KGHSH and CDR2 LQKENI. The CDR3 has 14 amino acids. CDR3 protein: CASTQGRNQETQYF. Written as DNA, the CDR3 is TGTGCCAGCACTCAGGGGAGAAATCAAGAGACCCAGTACTTC.

This chain connects TRBV7-9 to TRBJ2-7, with D maybe TRBD2 (5 bases). This CDR3 region has 11 residues. Trimming took off 5 bases at V and 5 bases at J, with 7 bases between the two ends. Germline loops: CDR1 SEHNR, CDR2 FQNEAQ (reference sequence). The CDR3 DNA is TGTGCCAGCAGCCCCGGGGACGAGCAGTACTTC. The encoded protein is CASSPGDEQYF.

This chain joins TRBV5-4 and TRBJ1-2; D might be TRBD1 (5 bases). CDR1 and CDR2 (germline): SGHNT, YYREEE (reference sequence). V lost 0 bases and J 0 bases, leaving 15 bases between the germline ends. The CDR3 has 17 residues. The CDR3 DNA reads TGTGCCAGCAGCTTGGGTATTCCCGGGGGGACTAACTATGGCTACACCTTC. As protein: CASSLGIPGGTNYGYTF.

This clone came up once. The chain combines TRBV7-8 with TRBJ2-1, with 7 bases matching TRBD2. The trim removed 0 bases at V and 7 bases at J, leaving 6 bases unmatched. Looked up from germline, CDR1 is SGHVS and CDR2 is FQNEAQ. The CDR3 has 15 amino acids. The CDR3 DNA reads as TGTGCCAGCAGCTTAGCGGTCGGGAGGCAGAATGAGCAGTTCTTC. Its translation: CASSLAVGRQNEQFF.

The rearrangement joins TRBV4-1 to TRBJ1-4; D not certain. V lost 4 bases, J lost 4 bases, and 13 bases lay in between. This CDR3 region has 15 residues. Germline V gene lookup returns CDR1 MGHRA and CDR2 YSYEKL. This CDR3 reads CASSLREMGNEKLFF. The CDR3 DNA is TGCGCCAGCAGCCTCCGGGAAATGGGTAATGAAAAACTGTTTTTT.

Regarding this clone: This same CDR3 is encoded by further DNA sequences in the sample. The V call is TRBV5-8, the J call TRBJ1-5, with D unresolved. This CDR3 has 13 residues. Germline CDR1 and CDR2: SGHTS and YDEGEE. V was shortened by 0 bases and J by 4 bases, with 5 bases between the two germline ends. CDR3 residues: CASSLGVNQPQHF. In DNA, the CDR3 is TGTGCCAGCAGCTTGGGAGTTAATCAGCCCCAGCATTTT.

The chain has TRBV27 and TRBJ2-7, with unresolved D. Germline-derived CDR1 and CDR2 are MNHEY and SMNVEV (reference sequence). V gave up 3 bases and J gave up 0 bases, with 6 bases separating them. This CDR3 has 13 residues. For the CDR3, the DNA is TGTGCCAGCAGTTTTTCCCCCTCCTACGAGCAGTACTTC. Translated, it gives CASSFSPSYEQYF.

The chain recombines TRBV4-3 with TRBJ2-7; D not certain. Trimming took 3 bases from V and 2 from J, leaving 17 bases between them. CDR1 is LGHNA, CDR2 YSLEER, per germline. The CDR3 has 16 amino acids. This chain's CDR3 is CASSHAQLDGPYEQYF. The CDR3 coding sequence is TGCGCCAGCAGCCACGCGCAACTGGACGGACCCTACGAGCAGTACTTC.

The chain joins TRBV11-3 to TRBJ2-5; D possibly corresponds to TRBD1 (6 bases). Gene TRBJ2-7 matches the end of the DNA better, so the J call may be wrong. The length of the CDR3 is 14 residues. Germline-derived CDR1 and CDR2 are SGHNT and YENEEA. CDR3 region: CASSLGPGVYEQYF. Written as DNA, the CDR3 is TGTGCCAGCAGCTTAGGACCAGGGGTTTACGAGCAGTACTTC.

This clone showed up just a few times. The V gene is TRBV5-1, the J gene TRBJ1-1, with a tentative D call TRBD1 (6 bases). This CDR3 contains 13 residues. Germline V lookup: CDR1 SGHRS, CDR2 YFSETQ. Trimming cost V 6 bases and J 4 bases, with 13 bases left between them. The CDR3 DNA reads TGCGCCAGCAACACAGGGACGGGCACTGAAGCTTTCTTT. Amino acids: CASNTGTGTEAFF.

The gene calls are TRBV29-1 and TRBJ2-3; D uncertain. Germline CDR1 reads SQVTM; CDR2 reads ANQGSEA. Trimming took 3 bases from V and 4 from J, leaving 11 bases between them. The CDR3 length is 13 residues. This CDR3 reads CSVDRSGSDTQYF. CDR3 DNA sequence: TGCAGCGTTGACCGGAGTGGGTCAGATACGCAGTATTTT.